This entry concerns a single TCR beta chain. This clone was counted a single time. Its binding antigen is unknown. Base qualities are missing; no much larger clone stands one base away. This sample was included in a study of shared clonotypes between healthy human individuals (dated by TCRdb to between 2020 and 2021). As for the study more broadly: A couple of women and three men aged 18 to 49 years were included in the cohort. Libraries were prepared and TCR repertoires were sequenced by different laboratories using diverse techniques, in order to increase sequencing depth and limit assay-specific biases. To estimate repertoire size and how much clonotype sharing occurs between individuals, the study deeply sequenced the blood TCR repertoires of about five healthy adults. Per donor, three plates each were used for CD4 naive and CD4 memory, two for CD8 naive, and one for CD8 memory. Each donor's leukapheresis produced roughly between about 0.9 and 9.5 billion PBMCs.

The paper's findings and limits, for the study overall: Sampling was limited to blood, and TCR repertoires in tissue likely differ from TCR repertoires in blood. Across a handful of donors, roughly 5.4% of naive CD4, approximately 3.6% of naive CD8, about 2.3% of memory CD4, and 0.4% of memory CD8 clonotypes were shared. Incomplete sequencing was indicated by rarefaction of sorted-subset datasets, despite the large sequencing depth. Estimated clonotype richness was generally larger for naive than for memory subsets. Compared with non-shared clonotypes, clonotypes shared by all four sorted-subset donors had higher generation probabilities. Because the study included a small number of donors, the genetic and exposure-history diversity represented was limited. Pairwise subsampling indicated that sequencing depth was expected to affect the degree of clonotype sharing among donors.

The donors were healthy, HIV-negative adults with no recently reported acute infections or vaccinations. Every donor was a Caucasian adult living in Nashville, Tennessee, USA. CD4+ T cells were enriched by magnetic negative selection, after which naive cells were positively selected on CD45RA and the negative fraction was taken as the memory subset. Blood was obtained by leukapheresis, after which PBMCs were separated by Ficoll-Histopaque density gradient centrifugation and cryopreserved in liquid nitrogen vapor phase. Analytical flow cytometry was used to check the purity and quantity of each magnetically sorted T cell population. Genomic DNA was isolated from each sorted fraction and quantified by UV absorbance on a Nanodrop 2000c. Compared with germline, V lacks 5 bases and J lacks 0 bases; bases without a gene match: 3. The germline V gene provides CDR1 MNHNS and CDR2 SASEGT. Including cysteine and phenylalanine, the CDR3 has 15 amino acids. The retained sequence is limited to the CDR3, 45 bases, with the frame set at the first base.

Using the deep immunoSEQ assay, multiplex PCR amplified TCR CDR3 regions from genomic DNA. Genomic DNA extracted from each cell subset was distributed evenly over all wells of several immunoSEQ 96-well plates, and each plate served as one replicate. Each replicate PCR for sorted subsets received roughly 200 ng genomic DNA, equal to about 30,000 T cell genomes. Purified libraries were quantified with a Qubit 3.0 fluorometer, sized on a Bioanalyzer 2100, and re-quantified with the KAPA Library Quantification kit. Every immunoSEQ 96-well plate was sequenced on a separate single-read 150-cycle Illumina NextSeq 550 flow cell. The paper's processing steps were these. Because only junctional sequences without quality scores were contained in the immunoSEQ output, filtering matching that applied to full-length reads could not be performed. To assign V/J genes and CDR3, sequences were annotated using PyIR, a Python wrapper for IgBLAST v1.9, with IMGT germline references. Reads were filtered out if the reads had weak V/J assignments (E-value above 1e-6), no CDR3, stop codons, out-of-frame junctions, or ambiguous translated residues. A V3J clonotype was defined by an identical inferred V gene, J gene, and CDR3 amino acid sequence. Percentage overlap between repertoires was calculated by dividing the number of shared unique clonotypes by the size of the smaller repertoire. Repertoire richness was assessed with RTK rarefaction, the Chao1 estimator, and Recon v2.1 estimates of unobserved clonotypes. For all TCRbeta clonotypes obtained by the gDNA method from four donors, generation probabilities were computed with OLGA. TCRdb limited this immuneACCESS table to in-frame rearrangements with V and J called. A share of clones is missing; checked studies link under half to unresolved V genes, and the rest is unexplained. V and J calls and clone size come straight from that table; D and trimming were deduced from the DNA. The sample profile shows about 2.3 million clones; about nine tenths of them were found once. The ten largest clones represent around 0.35% of the sample.

Source material: naive CD4+ T cells from PBMCs. According to the study, the label for this sample's cell subset or site signals: CD45RA+ positively selected. This TCR came from a man between 18 and 35 years old in good health. Some clones in this sample may be carry-over from other donors' samples. The V and J segments used are TRBV6-1 and TRBJ2-7; 11 nucleotides in the junction match TRBD2. For the CDR3, the sequence is CASSITSGSSYEQYF. The nucleotides read TGTGCCAGCAGTATCACTAGCGGGAGCTCCTACGAGCAGTACTTC.